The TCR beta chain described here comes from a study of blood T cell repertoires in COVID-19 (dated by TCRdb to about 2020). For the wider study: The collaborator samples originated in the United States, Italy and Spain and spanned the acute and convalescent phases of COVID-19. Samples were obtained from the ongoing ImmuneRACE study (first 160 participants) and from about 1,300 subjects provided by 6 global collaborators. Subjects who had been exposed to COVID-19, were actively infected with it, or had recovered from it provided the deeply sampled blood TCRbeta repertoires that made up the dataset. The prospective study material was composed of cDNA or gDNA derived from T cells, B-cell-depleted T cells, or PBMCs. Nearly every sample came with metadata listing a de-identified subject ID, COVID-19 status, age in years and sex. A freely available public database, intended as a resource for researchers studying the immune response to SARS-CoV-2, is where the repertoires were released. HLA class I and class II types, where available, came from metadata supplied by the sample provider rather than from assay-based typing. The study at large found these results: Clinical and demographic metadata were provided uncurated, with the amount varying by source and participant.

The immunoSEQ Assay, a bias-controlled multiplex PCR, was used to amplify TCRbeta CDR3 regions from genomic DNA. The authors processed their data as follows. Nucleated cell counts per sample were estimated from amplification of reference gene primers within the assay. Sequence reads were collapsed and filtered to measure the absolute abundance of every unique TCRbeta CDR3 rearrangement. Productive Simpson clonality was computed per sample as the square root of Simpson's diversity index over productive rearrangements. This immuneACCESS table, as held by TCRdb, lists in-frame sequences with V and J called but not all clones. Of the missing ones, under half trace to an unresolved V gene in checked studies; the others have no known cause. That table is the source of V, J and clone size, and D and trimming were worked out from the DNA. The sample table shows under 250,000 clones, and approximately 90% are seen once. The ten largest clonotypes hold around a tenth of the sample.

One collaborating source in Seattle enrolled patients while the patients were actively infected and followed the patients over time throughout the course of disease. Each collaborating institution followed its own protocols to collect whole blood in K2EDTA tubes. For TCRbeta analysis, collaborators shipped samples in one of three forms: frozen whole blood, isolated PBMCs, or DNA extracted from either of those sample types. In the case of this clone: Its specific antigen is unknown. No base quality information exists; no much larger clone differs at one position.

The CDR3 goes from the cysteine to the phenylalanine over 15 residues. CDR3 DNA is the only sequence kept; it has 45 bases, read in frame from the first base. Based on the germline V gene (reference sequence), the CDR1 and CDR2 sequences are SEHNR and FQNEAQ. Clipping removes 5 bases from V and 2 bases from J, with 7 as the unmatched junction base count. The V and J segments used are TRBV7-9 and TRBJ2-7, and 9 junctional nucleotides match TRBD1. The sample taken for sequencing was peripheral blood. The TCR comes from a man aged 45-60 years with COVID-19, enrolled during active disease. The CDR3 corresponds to CASSRDRGRAYEQYF. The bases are TGTGCCAGCAGCCGAGACAGGGGGAGAGCCTACGAGCAGTACTTC. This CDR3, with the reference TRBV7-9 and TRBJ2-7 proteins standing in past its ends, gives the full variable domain DTGVSQNPRHKITKRGQNVTFRCDPISEHNRLYWYRQTLGQGPEFLTYFQNEAQLEKSRLLSDRFSAERPKGSFSTLEIQRTEQGDSAMYLCASSRDRGRAYEQYFGPGTRLTVT.